This entry describes one T cell receptor (beta chain). This sample was included in a study of OX40 agonist ivuxolimab in advanced cancers. Study in general: Patients treated during dose escalation were battling hepatocellular carcinoma, melanoma, renal cell or head and neck cancer. Under the entry rules, prior anti-PD-1, anti-PD-L1 or anti-CTLA-4 therapy was allowed, and roughly 43% had some.

V was pared by 3 bases and J by 5 bases, with 12 bases of the junction left unmatched. This CDR3 has 17 residues. Germline CDR1 reads WSHSY; CDR2 reads SAAADI. Using immunoSEQ multiplex PCR, the repertoire was profiled, and TCRdb retains in-frame clones only, with some absent. The sample has about 73,000 clones, 80% to 95% seen once. This sequence joins TRBV10-2 and TRBJ2-3, with 9 bases that match TRBD2. The receptor comes from an adult with an advanced solid tumor such as melanoma, head and neck, liver or kidney cancer. Sequencing was performed on CD4+ or CD8+ T cells sorted from blood, taken in a trial of the OX40 agonist ivuxolimab. CDR3 bases: TGCGCCAGCAGTGACCCCGGGGGGATAGCGGGAGTAGATACGCAGTATTTT. Residues: CASSDPGGIAGVDTQYF.